This T cell receptor beta chain appears in the sequencing data of a study of T cells in tuberculosis. Study-level background: IGRA-negative adolescents, IGRA-positive adolescents with latent tuberculosis and adults with active tuberculosis formed this South African cohort.

The study's findings and limits: Smaller alpha distances in active tuberculosis partly reflected shorter CDR3-alpha lengths. Smaller distances to GMM-specific TCRs suggested their expansion in active tuberculosis.

Concerning this clone: The antigen is undetermined.

The V gene end was trimmed by 2 bases and the J gene end by 1 base; junction bases not matched to a gene: 4. The CDR3 totals 15 residues. In germline, CDR1 is SGHRS, CDR2 YFSETQ. TCRdb keeps only in-frame clones here, not all; method: immunoSEQ multiplex PCR. The table has tens of thousands of clones, 92% seen once; the top ten hold approximately 7.5%. Each clinical donor contributed on average around 92,000 T cells from unsorted cryopreserved PBMC. Sequenced: PBMCs. This TCR was sampled from a donor aged 5-35 years with latent tuberculosis or without tuberculosis infection. Some clones in this sample may be carry-over from other donors' samples. The rearrangement joins TRBV5-1 to TRBJ2-3; 7 positions match TRBD2. The CDR3 loop reads CASSLRAGGTDTQYF. CDR3 nucleotide sequence: TGCGCCAGCAGCTTACGGGCGGGGGGCACAGATACGCAGTATTTT.